Presented here are 28 T cell receptor beta chains from one specimen sequenced in a study of T cells in Graves' hyperthyroidism and ophthalmopathy. TCR beta CDR3 regions were amplified from RNA transcripts. HTBI primers drove first-round RT-PCR of the TCR CDR3. TCRdb reprocessed the multiplex PCR reads with MiXCR, giving one entry per CDR3 protein. The table shows 200,000 to 250,000 distinct CDR3 sequences, with approximately 20% occurring only once. Material for sequencing was blood. The receptors come from a man between 35 and 55 years old with Graves' hyperthyroidism.

The sample holds a few counts of this clonotype. The CDR3: CASSGLAGGELFF. Here the CDR3 DNA reads TGTGCCAGCAGTGGACTAGCGGGGGGGGAGCTGTTTTTT. The gene calls are TRBV6-1 and TRBJ2-2, with TRBD2 matching over 11 bases. Germline lookup yields CDR1 MNHNS and CDR2 SASEGT. CDR3 length: 13 residues. Unmatched junction bases numbered 0, after V lost 4 bases and J lost 8 bases.

This clonotype has just a few counts. The chain couples TRBV30 to TRBJ1-6, with D perhaps TRBD1 (5 bases). The CDR3 totals 13 residues. Germline V CDR1 and CDR2: GTSNPN, SVGIG (reference sequence). V was trimmed by 4 bases and J by 5 bases, leaving 9 bases between them. CDR3 residues: CAWKTEDNSPLHF. The DNA for the CDR3 is TGTGCCTGGAAGACAGAAGATAATTCACCCCTCCACTTT.

This clonotype was seen repeatedly, ten times or more. The gene calls are TRBV28 and TRBJ2-1; possibly TRBD2 for D (7 bases). V dropped 7 bases and J dropped 5 bases, with 18 bases sitting between them. The CDR3 loop spans 15 amino acids. Germline CDR1 reads MDHEN; CDR2 reads SYDVKM. CDR3 nucleotides: TGTGCCAGCATCGAGGGGGGGGCCGTCAACAATGAGCAGTTCTTC. Protein: CASIEGGAVNNEQFF.

This clonotype turned up a few times. The rearrangement uses TRBV7-9 and TRBJ2-2, with D uncertain. Trimming took off 2 bases at V and 6 bases at J, with 4 bases between the two ends. This CDR3 has 12 amino acids. Germline V gene sequence: CDR1 SEHNR, CDR2 FQNEAQ (reference sequence). The DNA for the CDR3 is TGTGCCAGCAGCTTAAGGTCCGGGGAGCTGTTTTTT. This translates into CASSLRSGELFF.

The rearrangement joins TRBV5-6 to TRBJ1-3; a weak D match, TRBD1 (5 bases). The CDR3 contains 15 residues. Germline-derived CDR1 and CDR2 are SGHDT and YYEEEE. V was pared by 4 bases and J by 1 base, with 12 bases between. CDR3 sequence reads: CASSPLGGSGNTIYF. CDR3 bases: TGTGCCAGCAGCCCGCTCGGGGGTTCTGGAAACACCATATATTTT.

This clonotype was counted at least ten times. This chain connects TRBV6-5 to TRBJ2-1; D is unresolved. This CDR3 contains 12 residues. The V gene's germline CDR1 is MNHEY and CDR2 SVGAGI. V was pared by 0 bases and J by 8 bases, with 5 bases between. CDR3 sequence: CASSYSSDEQFF. The CDR3 bases are TGTGCCAGCAGTTACTCTTCCGATGAGCAGTTCTTC.

This clonotype was seen many times. V is TRBV28 and J is TRBJ1-1; unclear D gene. CDR1 and CDR2 from the germline V gene are MDHEN and SYDVKM. Trimming removed 6 bases at V and 1 base at J, with 12 bases between. The length of the CDR3 is 14 residues. CDR3: CASSPMNPNTEAFF. The CDR3 DNA is TGTGCCAGCAGCCCAATGAACCCGAACACTGAAGCTTTCTTT.

There are many counts of this clonotype. The rearrangement links TRBV28 to TRBJ1-4, with D maybe TRBD1 (5 bases). This CDR3 comprises 15 residues. V was clipped by 3 bases and J by 3 bases, with 11 bases between them. Germline CDR1 is MDHEN and CDR2 is SYDVKM. CDR3 in DNA: TGTGCCAGCAGTTTCCCACAGGAGTCTAATGAAAAACTGTTTTTT. Its translation: CASSFPQESNEKLFF.

The sample holds a few counts of this clonotype. The V gene is TRBV6-1, the J gene TRBJ2-1; 7 nucleotides agree with TRBD1. V lost 3 bases to trimming and J lost 4 bases; unmatched junction nucleotides: 6. This CDR3 region has 15 residues. The V gene's germline CDR1 is MNHNS and CDR2 SASEGT. The chain's CDR3 is CASSEDRSLYNEQFF. CDR3 DNA sequence: TGTGCCAGCAGTGAGGACAGGTCCCTATACAATGAGCAGTTCTTC.

The CDR3 region has the DNA TGCAGTGCTAGGAACAGGGTCGGAGAGACCCAGTACTTC. Translation gives CSARNRVGETQYF. The chain links TRBV20-1 to TRBJ2-5; a possible D gene is TRBD1 (6 bases). V gave up 3 bases and J gave up 4 bases, with 12 bases separating them. The CDR3 runs to 13 residues. Germline values: CDR1 DFQATT, CDR2 SNEGSKA (reference sequence).

This clonotype was observed a few times. This may arise from a read error, as a much more abundant clone is one base away. The gene calls are TRBV7-2 and TRBJ2-5; unclear D gene. This CDR3 comprises 13 residues. From germline, CDR1 is SGHTA and CDR2 FQGNSA. CDR3: CASSRPPAETQCF. CDR3 sequence (DNA): TGTGCCAGCAGCAGACCGCCGGCGGAGACCCAGTGCTTC. The full variable domain, in which reference TRBV7-2 and TRBJ2-5 provide the parts outside the CDR3, is GAGVSQSPSNKVTEKGKDVELRCDPISGHTALYWYRQSLGQGLEFLIYFQGNSAPDKSGLPSDRFSAERTGGSVSTLTIQRTQQEDSAVYLCASSRPPAETQCFGPGTRLLVL.

This clonotype was counted at least ten times. The chain employs TRBV28 and TRBJ2-3; D is unresolved. The ends were cut back, 5 bases at V and 2 bases at J, with 11 bases in the middle. Per germline, CDR1 MDHEN and CDR2 SYDVKM. This CDR3 has 14 amino acids. CDR3 DNA sequence: TGTGCCAGCAGTCCCCGGGCCTACACAGATACGCAGTATTTT. Residues: CASSPRAYTDTQYF.

As for this clonotype: This may be a read error, as it is one base from a much larger clone. This chain connects TRBV5-1 to TRBJ2-1, with D perhaps TRBD2 (6 bases). CDR1 is SGHRS, CDR2 YFSETQ, per germline. There are 14 residues in the CDR3. This CDR3 reads CASGITRGNNEQFF. In DNA form, the CDR3 reads TGTGCCAGCGGCATCACCCGGGGGAACAATGAGCAGTTCTTC.

At least ten counts were recorded for this clonotype. This chain links TRBV12-3 or TRBV12-4 with TRBJ1-5, with 9 bases identical to TRBD1. V was pared by 8 bases and J by 7 bases, with 12 bases of the junction left unmatched. The CDR3 is made up of 15 amino acids. CDR3 sequence reads: CASDARDRVSQPQHF. As DNA, the CDR3 is TGTGCCAGCGATGCCCGGGACAGGGTTTCGCAGCCCCAGCATTTT.

This clonotype was recorded many times. The chain employs TRBV27 and TRBJ1-6; perhaps TRBD1 as D (6 bases). V was shortened by 2 bases and J by 7 bases, with 24 bases between the two germline ends. The V gene's germline CDR1 is MNHEY and CDR2 SMNVEV (reference sequence). This CDR3 contains 19 residues. CDR3 in amino acids: CASSLIRTTGRFGNSPLHF. The DNA for the CDR3 is TGTGCCAGCAGTTTAATCCGTACGACAGGCCGCTTTGGAAATTCACCCCTCCACTTT.

This clonotype was picked up a small number of times. This may come from a read error, since a much larger clone is one base off. The gene calls are TRBV18 and TRBJ2-5; no reliable D call. In germline, CDR1 is KGHSH, CDR2 LQKENI. The CDR3 extends over 11 amino acids. The CDR3 spells CTSSPDEAQYF. The CDR3 nucleotides are TGTACCAGCTCACCGGACGAGGCCCAGTACTTC.

Many counts were recorded for this clonotype. The CDR3 DNA reads as TGTGCCTGGGTTACAGATAACACCGGGGAGCTGTTTTTT. This gives the protein CAWVTDNTGELFF. The rearrangement uses TRBV30 and TRBJ2-2; no firm D call. The CDR3 extends over 13 amino acids. The germline V gene encodes CDR1 GTSNPN and CDR2 SVGIG (reference sequence). The germline V and J ends were trimmed by 5 bases and 2 bases, with 9 bases remaining between them.

This clonotype was picked up many times. V and J are TRBV2 and TRBJ2-7, with D tentatively TRBD1 (5 bases). Deletions cut 1 base from V and 4 bases from J, with 8 bases between. Germline CDR1 is SNHLY and CDR2 is FYNNEI. The CDR3 contains 13 residues. The chain's CDR3 is CASSEVAGYEQYF. The CDR3 region has the DNA TGTGCCAGCAGTGAAGTTGCAGGGTACGAGCAGTACTTC. Using reference TRBV2 and TRBJ2-7 for the parts outside the CDR3, the full variable domain is EPEVTQTPSHQVTQMGQEVILRCVPISNHLYFYWYRQILGQKVEFLVSFYNNEISEKSEIFDDQFSVERPDGSNFTLKIRSTKLEDSAMYFCASSEVAGYEQYFGPGTRLTVT.

This clonotype was detected ten times or more. This chain uses TRBV7-9 with TRBJ1-1, with 7 bases fitting TRBD1. The germline CDR1 and CDR2 sequences are SEHNR and FQNEAQ (reference sequence). Trimming cost V 3 bases and J 8 bases; bases outside gene matches: 9. The CDR3 runs 14 residues. The CDR3 nucleotides are TGTGCCAGCAGCTTGCAACAGGGGCTAGGCGAAGCTTTCTTT. It encodes CASSLQQGLGEAFF.

Many counts were recorded for this clonotype. The chain recombines TRBV11-2 with TRBJ2-5; D is ambiguous. Deletions cut 6 bases from V and 5 bases from J, with 10 bases between. This CDR3 comprises 12 residues. The germline CDR1 and CDR2 sequences are SGHAT and FQNNGV. The CDR3 DNA sequence: TGTGCCAGCAGGGGTTGGGATGAGACCCAGTACTTC. Residues: CASRGWDETQYF.

This clonotype was found many times. This chain joins TRBV12-3 or TRBV12-4 and TRBJ1-1, with D maybe TRBD1 (6 bases). The CDR3 contains 14 residues. Trimming removed 7 bases from V and 3 bases from J, with 15 bases in between. CDR3 residues: CASTGRGGHTEAFF. CDR3 nucleotide sequence: TGTGCCAGCACCGGTAGGGGGGGGCACACTGAAGCTTTCTTT.

This clonotype showed up many times. V usage is TRBV30 and J usage is TRBJ2-5; unclear D gene. Trimming left V 5 bases short and J 1 base short, with 11 bases between. The germline V gene encodes CDR1 GTSNPN and CDR2 SVGIG (reference sequence). The CDR3 contains 13 residues. The CDR3 region has the DNA TGTGCCTGGCTCGGACCGGGCCAAGAGACCCAGTACTTC. It codes for CAWLGPGQETQYF.

This clonotype was picked up many times. This rearrangement joins TRBV20-1 to TRBJ2-7, with 7 bases fitting TRBD2. J gave up 0 bases and V 6 bases, and 11 bases lay outside the gene matches. Germline CDR1 reads DFQATT; CDR2 reads SNEGSKA (reference sequence). The CDR3 runs to 15 residues. The CDR3 DNA reads as TGCAGTGCACCGCTCTTCCGGGGGGACTCCTACGAGCAGTACTTC. Protein: CSAPLFRGDSYEQYF.

This clonotype was found a few times. This clone may be a read error of a much larger clone one base away. CDR3 sequence: CVSSRLQGGNTEAFF. CDR3 nucleotide sequence: TGTGTCAGCAGCCGTCTACAGGGGGGGAACACTGAAGCTTTCTTT. J is TRBJ1-1 and V is TRBV7-2, with 8 bases fitting TRBD1. Germline CDR1 SGHTA, CDR2 FQGNSA. The CDR3 spans 15 residues.

In this sample, this clonotype turned up many times. This sequence joins TRBV6-5 and TRBJ1-1; 7 positions match TRBD1. The CDR3 has 15 residues. The germline CDR1 and CDR2 sequences are MNHEY and SVGAGI. Trimming removed 4 bases from V and 0 bases from J; junction bases left unmatched: 5. CDR3 residues: CASSSAQGLNTEAFF. The CDR3 coding sequence is TGTGCCAGCAGTTCAGCACAGGGGTTGAACACTGAAGCTTTCTTT.

This clonotype was observed a few times. The CDR3 is CASSLDTMGNTEAFF. The CDR3 nucleotides read TGTGCCAGCAGCTTGGACACCATGGGGAACACTGAAGCTTTCTTT. The chain joins TRBV5-8 to TRBJ1-1; D gene unclear. Germline values: CDR1 SGHTS, CDR2 YDEGEE. The CDR3 covers 15 residues. Trimming shortened V by 0 bases and J by 1 base, and 10 bases separated the two germline ends.

This clonotype occurred many times. The chain is built from TRBV7-3 and TRBJ2-1, with D perhaps TRBD1 (5 bases). This CDR3 comprises 14 residues. Germline V lookup: CDR1 SGHTA, CDR2 FQGTGA. The ends were cut back, 0 bases at V and 9 bases at J, with 12 bases in the middle. In DNA form, the CDR3 reads TGTGCCAGCAGCTTAACGGGCAGGGCTAGTGAGCAGTTCTTC. This encodes CASSLTGRASEQFF.

This clonotype was recorded many times. The chain links TRBV12-3 or TRBV12-4 to TRBJ1-1, with no clear D. Trimming stripped 7 bases from V and 4 bases from J, with 4 bases between. This CDR3 comprises 10 residues. CDR3 sequence reads: CASTLTEAFF. The CDR3 nucleotides are TGTGCCAGCACCCTCACTGAAGCTTTCTTT.